This is a list of T cell receptor beta chains from one sample in a study of blood T cells in healthy people across ages. TCRdb itself ran the 5' RACE reads through MiXCR, one entry per CDR3 protein. Of hundreds of thousands of distinct CDR3 sequences listed, under 45% are singletons. Material for sequencing was blood. The receptors were sampled from a man in his sixties in good health. Each CDR3 is given with its conserved first and last residue. D genes are given only for firm matches. Clone sizes are given selectively: once, few, many, or a class where the clone is expanded.

V,J,size,D,CDR3,DNA
TRBV12-3/TRBV12-4,TRBJ2-5,few,TRBD2,CASSLGGGTATWEQYF,TGTGCCAGCAGTTTAGGGGGAGGGACTGCAACATGGGAGCAGTACTTC
TRBV12-3/TRBV12-4,TRBJ2-7,-,TRBD2,CASRSSGGPRSEQYF,TGTGCCAGCAGGTCAAGCGGGGGGCCTAGAAGCGAGCAGTACTTC
TRBV3-1,TRBJ1-2,-,TRBD1,CASSQVIDRGKNGYTF,TGTGCCAGCAGCCAAGTTATCGACAGGGGCAAAAATGGCTACACCTTC
TRBV28,TRBJ2-7,once,TRBD1,CASATGLFDEQYF,TGTGCCAGTGCGACAGGGTTGTTCGACGAGCAGTACTTC
TRBV5-1,TRBJ2-6,few,-,CASRRTASGANVLTF,TGCGCCAGCAGAAGGACAGCCTCTGGGGCCAACGTCCTGACTTTC
TRBV7-2,TRBJ2-7,-,-,CASSLAGAGEQYF,TGTGCCAGCAGCTTAGCTGGGGCGGGCGAGCAGTACTTC
TRBV20-1,TRBJ1-1,-,-,CSAKGGRNTEAFF,TGCAGTGCTAAGGGGGGCAGGAACACTGAAGCTTTCTTT
TRBV7-2,TRBJ1-5,few,-,CASSLASGSQPQHF,TGTGCCAGCAGCTTAGCATCAGGGTCTCAGCCCCAGCATTTT
TRBV3-1,TRBJ2-3,once,-,CASRILDTQYF,TGTGCCAGCAGGATTTTAGATACCCAGTATTTT
TRBV29-1,TRBJ2-1,few,TRBD1,CSVEEPQGALLGEQFF,TGCAGCGTTGAAGAGCCGCAGGGGGCGCTTTTGGGTGAGCAGTTCTTC
TRBV6-6,TRBJ2-1,-,-,CASSYSGPQRNEQFF,TGTGCCAGCAGTTACTCGGGCCCTCAGAGGAATGAGCAGTTCTTC
TRBV2,TRBJ2-1,-,TRBD2,CASSALGTSGDYNEQFF,TGTGCCAGCAGCGCCCTTGGTACTAGCGGGGACTACAATGAGCAGTTCTTC
TRBV29-1,TRBJ2-2,many,-,CSVARDVGNTGELFF,TGCAGCGTTGCCAGGGACGTCGGAAACACCGGGGAGCTGTTTTTT
TRBV29-1,TRBJ1-2,few,-,CSVLAFYGYTF,TGCAGCGTGCTGGCCTTTTATGGCTACACCTTC
TRBV10-3,TRBJ1-5,once,-,CAISPGVNQPRHF,TGTGCCATCAGTCCCGGAGTCAATCAGCCCCGGCATTTT
TRBV4-1,TRBJ2-7,few,TRBD1,CASSQGPGQGPYEQYF,TGCGCCAGCAGCCAGGGTCCGGGACAGGGTCCATACGAGCAGTACTTC
TRBV6-2/TRBV6-3,TRBJ2-5,-,-,CTSSYGGGGSQETQYF,TGTACCAGCAGTTACGGCGGCGGAGGGAGCCAAGAGACCCAGTACTTC
TRBV20-1,TRBJ1-1,-,-,CSARDALTNTEAFF,TGCAGTGCTAGAGATGCTCTAACGAACACTGAAGCTTTCTTT
TRBV20-1,TRBJ1-2,-,-,CSARRQGRTDYGYTF,TGCAGTGCTAGGAGGCAGGGTCGGACGGATTATGGCTACACCTTC
TRBV12-3/TRBV12-4,TRBJ2-7,-,-,CASSPGTATEYF,TGTGCCAGCAGTCCAGGGACTGCCACTGAGTACTTC
TRBV18,TRBJ2-7,-,-,CASSPTVELSYEQYF,TGTGCCAGCTCACCGACAGTAGAGCTCTCCTACGAGCAGTACTTC
TRBV12-3/TRBV12-4,TRBJ2-1,-,TRBD1,CASSRGQGYEQFF,TGTGCCAGCAGTCGAGGACAGGGCTACGAGCAGTTCTTC
TRBV7-9,TRBJ2-5,-,-,CASSPWREETQYF,TGTGCCAGCAGTCCCTGGAGAGAAGAGACCCAGTACTTC
TRBV10-3,TRBJ1-2,few,-,CAISERSGSNYGYTF,TGTGCCATCAGTGAGCGGTCAGGGAGTAACTATGGCTACACCTTC
TRBV20-1,TRBJ1-4,few,-,CSASRPGRIGNEKLFF,TGCAGTGCTAGCAGACCGGGACGAATTGGTAATGAAAAACTGTTTTTT
TRBV6-5,TRBJ1-2,few,TRBD1,CASSPTDRNYGYTF,TGTGCCAGCAGCCCTACGGACAGGAACTATGGCTACACCTTC
TRBV3-1,TRBJ2-5,-,-,CASSYTERATQYF,TGTGCCAGCAGCTACACCGAGCGGGCGACCCAGTACTTC
TRBV29-1,TRBJ1-1,once,-,CSVDSQQEAFF,TGCAGCGTTGACTCCCAACAGGAAGCTTTCTTT
TRBV5-1,TRBJ1-2,many,-,CASSLGADYGYTF,TGTGCCAGCAGCCTTGGGGCAGACTATGGCTACACCTTC
TRBV9,TRBJ2-1,-,-,CASSARDRLNEQFF,TGTGCCAGCAGCGCCCGGGACCGACTCAATGAGCAGTTCTTC
TRBV2,TRBJ2-7,many,TRBD1,CASSERTGLDYEQYF,TGTGCCAGCAGTGAACGGACAGGGTTGGACTACGAGCAGTACTTC
TRBV30,TRBJ2-1,-,-,CAWTGDSYYNEQFF,TGTGCCTGGACTGGTGACTCTTACTACAATGAGCAGTTCTTC
TRBV28,TRBJ1-1,-,TRBD1,CASRPTGGRNTEAFF,TGTGCCAGCAGGCCGACAGGGGGAAGGAACACTGAAGCTTTCTTT
TRBV27,TRBJ2-1,-,TRBD1,CASSDRGPYNEQFF,TGTGCCAGCAGCGACAGGGGGCCCTACAATGAGCAGTTCTTC
TRBV18,TRBJ2-3,-,-,CASSPTYDGNPSTDTQYF,TGTGCCAGCTCACCAACCTACGACGGAAACCCTAGCACAGATACGCAGTATTTT
TRBV6-5,TRBJ1-2,few,-,CASSSPREGSYGYTF,TGTGCCAGCAGTTCTCCCCGGGAGGGTTCCTATGGCTACACCTTC
TRBV7-8,TRBJ2-5,-,TRBD2,CASSFSGRGETQYF,TGTGCCAGCAGCTTTAGCGGGAGAGGAGAGACCCAGTACTTC
TRBV11-2,TRBJ2-1,many,TRBD2,CASSLGGTSGANEQFF,TGTGCCAGCAGCTTAGGTGGGACTAGCGGGGCCAATGAGCAGTTCTTC
TRBV20-1,TRBJ2-7,few,TRBD2,CSAPTSDRAYEQYF,TGCAGTGCGCCGACTAGCGACCGAGCCTACGAGCAGTACTTC
TRBV7-2,TRBJ1-2,few,-,CASSLYREYGYTF,TGTGCCAGCAGCTTATATAGGGAATATGGCTACACCTTC
TRBV5-6,TRBJ2-1,-,-,CASSLLGAVKNNEQFF,TGTGCCAGCAGCTTGCTCGGGGCAGTGAAGAACAATGAGCAGTTCTTC
TRBV4-1,TRBJ1-1,few,TRBD1,CASSQHRGPNTEAFF,TGCGCCAGCAGCCAACACAGGGGCCCGAACACTGAAGCTTTCTTT
TRBV27,TRBJ2-6,once,-,CASRRHSGANVLTF,TGTGCCAGCAGAAGGCACTCTGGGGCCAACGTCCTGACTTTC
TRBV29-1,TRBJ2-3,few,-,CSVLDSARTQYF,TGCAGCGTTCTAGATTCGGCCCGTACGCAGTATTTT
TRBV6-5,TRBJ1-1,-,-,CASKNTSRGTEAFF,TGTGCCAGCAAAAATACTTCGAGGGGCACTGAAGCTTTCTTT
TRBV28,TRBJ2-7,many,TRBD1,CASREQGAYEQYF,TGTGCCAGCAGGGAACAGGGGGCCTACGAGCAGTACTTC
TRBV10-3,TRBJ2-7,many,-,CAISVRVAYEQYF,TGTGCCATCAGTGTTCGGGTGGCCTACGAGCAGTACTTC
TRBV5-1,TRBJ2-1,-,-,CASSVGGTGYNEQFF,TGCGCCAGCAGCGTCGGCGGGACTGGCTACAATGAGCAGTTCTTC
TRBV29-1,TRBJ1-1,-,-,CSALLGTVAFF,TGCAGCGCATTACTGGGGACGGTGGCTTTCTTT
TRBV10-3,TRBJ1-2,few,-,CAISDAGGQGFGYTF,TGTGCCATCAGTGATGCCGGCGGGCAGGGATTCGGCTACACCTTC
TRBV28,TRBJ2-7,-,-,CATFVSGKGGEQYF,TGTGCCACCTTTGTTTCCGGGAAGGGGGGGGAGCAGTACTTC
TRBV5-1,TRBJ2-5,-,TRBD1,CASSTGTGEETQYF,TGCGCCAGCAGCACAGGGACAGGGGAAGAGACCCAGTACTTC
TRBV6-2/TRBV6-3,TRBJ2-2,-,-,CASSVVGSNGELFF,TGTGCCAGCAGTGTAGTCGGATCTAACGGGGAGCTGTTTTTT
TRBV29-1,TRBJ2-5,many,-,CSVVFLGWETQYF,TGCAGCGTTGTGTTTTTGGGCTGGGAGACCCAGTACTTC
TRBV12-3/TRBV12-4,TRBJ2-1,-,-,CASSMAQGSSYNEQFF,TGTGCCAGCAGCATGGCACAGGGAAGCTCCTACAATGAGCAGTTCTTC
TRBV12-3/TRBV12-4,TRBJ1-1,few,TRBD1,CASSQQGAYTEAFF,TGTGCCAGCAGTCAACAGGGGGCCTACACTGAAGCTTTCTTT
TRBV20-1,TRBJ2-5,-,-,CSASRGLEEETQYF,TGCAGTGCTAGCCGGGGACTGGAAGAAGAGACCCAGTACTTC